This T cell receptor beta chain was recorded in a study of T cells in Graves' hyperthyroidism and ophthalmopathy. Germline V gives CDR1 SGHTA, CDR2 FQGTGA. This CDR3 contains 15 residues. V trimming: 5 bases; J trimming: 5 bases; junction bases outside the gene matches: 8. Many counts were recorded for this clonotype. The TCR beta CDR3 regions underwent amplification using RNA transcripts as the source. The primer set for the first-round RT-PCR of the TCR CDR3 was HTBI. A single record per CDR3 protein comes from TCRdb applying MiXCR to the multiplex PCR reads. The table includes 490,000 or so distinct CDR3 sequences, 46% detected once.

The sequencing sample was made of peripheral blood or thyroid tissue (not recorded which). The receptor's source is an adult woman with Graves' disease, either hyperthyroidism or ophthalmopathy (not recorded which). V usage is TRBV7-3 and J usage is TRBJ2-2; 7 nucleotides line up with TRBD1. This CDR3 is CASSPRQGGTGELFF. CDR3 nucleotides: TGTGCCAGCAGCCCCCGACAGGGTGGAACCGGGGAGCTGTTTTTT. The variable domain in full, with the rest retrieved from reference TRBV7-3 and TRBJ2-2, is GAGVSQTPSNKVTEKGKYVELRCDPISGHTALYWYRQSLGQGPEFLIYFQGTGAADDSGLPNDRFFAVRPEGSVSTLKIQRTERGDSAVYLCASSPRQGGTGELFFGEGSRLTVL.